This entry lists 27 T cell receptor beta chains sequenced from one sample in a study of blood T cell repertoires in COVID-19. This table comes from immunoSEQ multiplex PCR, and its TCRdb copy is limited to in-frame clones, with some not included. The table has some 290,000 clones, approximately 87% seen once; the top ten hold about 4.3%. Material for sequencing was peripheral blood. The receptor set was obtained from a man in his fifties or sixties who had recovered from COVID-19.

This chain joins TRBV30 and TRBJ2-1, with 10 bases that match TRBD2. Looked up from germline, CDR1 is GTSNPN and CDR2 is SVGIG (reference sequence). The CDR3 extends over 16 amino acids. J was trimmed by 6 bases and V by 0 bases; bases with no gene match: 8. The chain's CDR3 is CAWSVRASGGVNEQFF. The DNA for the CDR3 is TGTGCCTGGAGTGTAAGGGCTAGCGGGGGAGTCAATGAGCAGTTCTTC.

This clone was counted once. The chain couples TRBV30 to TRBJ2-5; D might be TRBD1 (6 bases). The CDR3 has 15 residues. Trimming removed 4 bases at V and 0 bases at J, with 15 bases between. Per the germline V gene, CDR1 is GTSNPN and CDR2 is SVGIG (reference sequence). The CDR3 loop is CAWTVDSTNQETQYF. The DNA of the CDR3 is TGTGCCTGGACCGTGGACAGTACCAACCAAGAGACCCAGTACTTC.

The genes are TRBV20-1 and TRBJ2-5; 8 bases are shared with TRBD2. The germline gives CDR1 DFQATT, CDR2 SNEGSKA (reference sequence). The CDR3 is 14 residues long. Trimming took 3 bases from V and 4 from J; bases not matched to a gene: 7. CDR3 in DNA: TGCAGTGCTAGTCCTAGCGGGTTAGGAGAGACCCAGTACTTC. Translation: CSASPSGLGETQYF.

This clone was seen once. The rearrangement uses TRBV30 and TRBJ2-1; 7 bases are a match to TRBD1. This CDR3 spans 14 amino acids. With 2 bases clipped from V and 3 bases from J, the junction kept 4 bases outside the gene matches. Germline CDR1 is GTSNPN and CDR2 is SVGIG (reference sequence). As DNA, the CDR3 is TGTGCCTGGAGTTCGGGACAGAGCTACAATGAGCAGTTCTTC. Its translation is CAWSSGQSYNEQFF.

This chain connects TRBV6-5 to TRBJ2-1, with TRBD2 matching over 8 bases. The CDR3 sequence is 14 residues long. J lost 5 bases, V lost 6 bases, and 6 bases had no gene match. Germline CDR1 reads MNHEY; CDR2 reads SVGAGI. In DNA form, the CDR3 reads TGTGCCAGCAGGACAACTAGCGGTCACAATGAGCAGTTCTTC. Translating it yields CASRTTSGHNEQFF.

This chain joins TRBV12-5 and TRBJ1-1; 8 bases fit TRBD1. J gave up 10 bases and V 5 bases, and 9 bases lay outside the gene matches. Germline V CDR1 and CDR2: LGHNT, FRNRAP. The CDR3 spans 13 residues. This CDR3 reads CASGAGQGLGAFF. The CDR3 region has the DNA TGTGCTAGTGGTGCAGGACAGGGTCTCGGAGCTTTCTTT.

Only a few counts were recorded for this clone. The chain joins TRBV5-1 to TRBJ2-5, with D possibly TRBD2 on 6 matching bases. Trimming shortened V by 5 bases and J by 5 bases, and 13 bases separated the two germline ends. The length of the CDR3 is 13 residues. CDR1 SGHRS and CDR2 YFSETQ come from the germline V gene. The CDR3 DNA is TGCGCCAGCAGTGGTGGAGGGCGGGAGACCCAGTACTTC. It encodes CASSGGGRETQYF.

The chain uses TRBV7-3 and TRBJ1-1, with 9 bases fitting TRBD1. The CDR3 consists of 15 residues. Trimming cost V 5 bases and J 1 base; bases outside gene matches: 5. Germline CDR1 SGHTA, CDR2 FQGTGA. The CDR3 nucleotides read TGTGCCAGCAGCCGGGACAGGGTGGAGAACACTGAAGCTTTCTTT. Amino acid sequence: CASSRDRVENTEAFF.

The rearrangement uses TRBV7-3 and TRBJ2-2, with 7 nucleotides matching TRBD1. The CDR3 loop spans 16 amino acids. The V gene's germline CDR1 is SGHTA and CDR2 FQGTGA. The V gene end was trimmed by 4 bases and the J gene end by 5 bases; junction bases not matched to a gene: 10. For the CDR3, the DNA is TGTGCCAGCAGCTCGGATAGGGGGCGTAATACCGGGGAGCTGTTTTTT. It encodes CASSSDRGRNTGELFF.

V is TRBV5-6 and J is TRBJ2-7; tentatively, D is TRBD1 (6 bases). The CDR3 covers 17 residues. V was clipped by 4 bases and J by 0 bases, with 20 bases between them. Per the germline V gene, CDR1 is SGHDT and CDR2 is YYEEEE. This chain's CDR3 is CASSPRLERGISYEQYF. As DNA, the CDR3 is TGTGCCAGCAGCCCCCGACTGGAAAGGGGGATCTCCTACGAGCAGTACTTC.

As to this clone: At one of its ends the junction is not consistent with the germline gene, which may arise from a read error. The chain uses TRBV7-2 and TRBJ2-2; TRBD2 matches at 8 bases. The CDR3 is 16 amino acids. In germline, CDR1 is SGHTA, CDR2 FQGNSA. The CDR3 region has the DNA TGTGCCGGCAGCAATACCGGGACTAGGGCCACCGGGGAGCTGTTTTTT. Its translation is CAGSNTGTRATGELFF.

The genes are TRBV29-1 and TRBJ1-1; 7 bases align to TRBD1. V gave up 4 bases and J gave up 1 base; unmatched junction bases: 3. Germline CDR1 SQVTM, CDR2 ANQGSEA. CDR3 length equals 13 residues. This chain's CDR3 is CSVVRQGNTEAFF. CDR3 DNA sequence: TGCAGCGTTGTACGACAGGGGAACACTGAAGCTTTCTTT.

The chain joins TRBV11-3 to TRBJ1-6, with D unclear. This CDR3 is built from 15 residues. The V gene's germline CDR1 is SGHNT and CDR2 YENEEA. V dropped 5 bases and J dropped 9 bases, with 17 bases sitting between them. For the CDR3, the DNA is TGTGCCAGCAGCGAAGGCACGGTTAGCGGTTCACCCCTCCACTTT. As protein: CASSEGTVSGSPLHF.

This clone was observed once. The chain uses TRBV6-5 and TRBJ1-2; 10 positions agree with TRBD1. From germline, CDR1 is MNHEY and CDR2 SVGAGI. J lost 4 bases, V lost 0 bases, and 5 bases had no gene match. The CDR3 has 16 residues. The CDR3 DNA sequence: TGTGCCAGCAGTTACTCGACAGGGGGCGCGAGCTATGGCTACACCTTC. Residues: CASSYSTGGASYGYTF.

This clone appeared a single time. The chain recombines TRBV28 with TRBJ2-3, with TRBD2 matching 7 bases. The CDR3 sequence is 15 residues long. In germline, CDR1 is MDHEN, CDR2 SYDVKM. V dropped 6 bases and J dropped 6; count of bases not matched to a gene: 12. CDR3 residues: CASSEPGRRGDTQYF. The CDR3 nucleotides read TGTGCCAGCAGCGAACCGGGACGGCGGGGGGATACGCAGTATTTT.

The chain recombines TRBV7-3 with TRBJ2-3; 9 nucleotides line up with TRBD1. V dropped 5 bases and J dropped 2; count of bases not matched to a gene: 5. This CDR3 comprises 15 residues. Germline CDR1 SGHTA, CDR2 FQGTGA. Written as DNA, the CDR3 is TGTGCCAGCAGCCTGACAGGGGGAATCACAGATACGCAGTATTTT. Amino acids: CASSLTGGITDTQYF.

V is TRBV5-1 and J is TRBJ2-1, with 7 bases matching TRBD2. Trimming took 3 bases from V and 2 from J; bases not matched to a gene: 5. CDR1 and CDR2 (germline): SGHRS, YFSETQ. CDR3 length: 15 amino acids. The CDR3: CASSSSGDPYNEQFF. DNA of the CDR3: TGCGCCAGCAGCTCCAGCGGGGACCCCTACAATGAGCAGTTCTTC.

This clone was picked up one time. V and J are TRBV10-3 and TRBJ2-7, with 8 bases aligning to TRBD2. The CDR3 is 15 amino acids. V lost 3 bases to trimming and J lost 5 bases; unmatched junction nucleotides: 9. The germline gives CDR1 ENHRY, CDR2 SYGVKD. The DNA of the CDR3 is TGTGCCATCAGTGAAGGAACGGGAGGGCCCCACGAGCAGTACTTC. It yields the protein CAISEGTGGPHEQYF.

This chain uses TRBV7-9 with TRBJ2-3; weak D call: TRBD1 (6 bases). V was shortened by 6 bases and J by 7 bases, with 8 bases between the two germline ends. The CDR3 runs to 11 residues. Germline CDR1 and CDR2: SEHNR and FQNEAQ (reference sequence). The CDR3 bases are TGTGCCAGCAGACGGGACAATACGCAGTATTTT. This sequence encodes CASRRDNTQYF.

V usage is TRBV2 and J usage is TRBJ2-1; 14 nucleotides agree with TRBD2. The germline gives CDR1 SNHLY, CDR2 FYNNEI. The CDR3 is 18 amino acids. The V gene end was trimmed by 3 bases and the J gene end by 8 bases; junction bases not matched to a gene: 12. CDR3 DNA: TGTGCCAGCAGTGAGCCCCTGGGACTAGCGGGAGTAAGAGATGAGCAGTTCTTC. Its translation: CASSEPLGLAGVRDEQFF.

V gene TRBV10-3 combines with J gene TRBJ2-7, with D maybe TRBD2 (5 bases). Between the trimmed V and J ends, which lost 4 bases and 0 bases, there was a span of 13 bases. CDR1 and CDR2 (germline): ENHRY, SYGVKD. The CDR3 extends over 15 amino acids. CDR3 coding DNA: TGTGCCATCAGTGTCGGGGAGAGGAGCTCCTACGAGCAGTACTTC. It is translated as CAISVGERSSYEQYF.

The gene calls are TRBV5-4 and TRBJ2-7; the match to TRBD2 covers 10 bases. CDR1 SGHNT and CDR2 YYREEE come from the germline V gene (reference sequence). Unmatched junction bases numbered 5, after V lost 1 base and J lost 10 bases. The CDR3 is made up of 13 amino acids. Written as DNA, the CDR3 is TGTGCCAGCAGCTTGCGTACTAGCGGGAACCAGTACTTC. It specifies CASSLRTSGNQYF.

This chain uses TRBV21-1 with TRBJ2-7; TRBD1, as called in the table, went unchecked against the DNA. TRBV21-1 is a known pseudogene. The length of the CDR3 is 16 residues. The DNA for the CDR3 is TGTGCCAGCAGCAAACTCCTGGACAGCTACCAGTACGAGCAGTACTTC. This sequence encodes CASSKLLDSYQYEQYF.

V and J are TRBV3-1 (or the pseudogene TRBV3-2) and TRBJ1-4, with 8 bases identical to TRBD1. Germline assignment: CDR1 LGHDT and CDR2 YNNKEL (reference sequence). Germline trimming cut 5 bases from V and 5 bases from J; bases unmatched to any gene: 7. The CDR3 is 15 amino acids. Written as DNA, the CDR3 is TGTGCCAGCAGCAGCGGGACAGGCCCGAATGAAAAACTGTTTTTT. Amino acids: CASSSGTGPNEKLFF.

The gene calls are TRBV24-1 and TRBJ2-1; 8 bases match TRBD2. J was trimmed by 4 bases and V by 1 base; bases with no gene match: 5. The CDR3 consists of 16 residues. Germline V gene sequence: CDR1 KGHDR, CDR2 SFDVKD. CDR3 protein: CATSDLGRGAYNEQFF. The DNA of the CDR3 is TGTGCCACCAGTGATTTAGGGCGGGGGGCATACAATGAGCAGTTCTTC.

V usage is TRBV27 and J usage is TRBJ1-6; D is ambiguous. Per germline, CDR1 MNHEY and CDR2 SMNVEV (reference sequence). Trimming stripped 0 bases from V and 7 bases from J, with 19 bases between. The CDR3 is 18 amino acids. CDR3 loop: CASSLSDQTRAPNSPLHF. As DNA, the CDR3 is TGTGCCAGCAGTTTATCGGACCAGACGAGGGCGCCAAATTCACCCCTCCACTTT.

This sequence joins TRBV27 and TRBJ1-6, with TRBD1 identical over 9 bases. V gave up 6 bases and J gave up 9 bases; unmatched junction bases: 9. In germline, CDR1 is MNHEY, CDR2 SMNVEV (reference sequence). The CDR3 length is 15 residues. Here the CDR3 DNA reads TGTGCCAGCAGCCGGGGGACAGGGTTTAGTTCACCCCTCCACTTT. Translation gives CASSRGTGFSSPLHF.